These 30 T cell receptor beta chains share one sample of origin, sequenced in a study of blood T cell repertoires in COVID-19. TCRdb's copy holds only in-frame clones and misses some; the assay was immunoSEQ multiplex PCR. The repertoire holds roughly 53,000 clones, with around 89% as singletons. Material: peripheral blood. The receptors derive from a man aged 60 to 75 with acute or convalescent COVID-19.

Here the CDR3 DNA reads TGCGCCAGCAGCTTGAACCGGGGGGACGACACCGGGGAGCTGTTTTTT. Translation gives CASSLNRGDDTGELFF. V is TRBV5-1 and J is TRBJ2-2, with TRBD2 identical over 7 bases. This CDR3 has 16 amino acids. Germline values: CDR1 SGHRS, CDR2 YFSETQ. Losses at the gene ends were 1 base for V and 3 bases for J; bases not matched to a gene: 6.

The gene calls are TRBV2 and TRBJ1-4; D gene unclear. The CDR3 contains 14 residues. Germline CDR1 and CDR2: SNHLY and FYNNEI. Trimming stripped 4 bases from V and 10 bases from J, with 16 bases between. The CDR3 DNA reads TGTGCCAGCAGTGCCGACTTTTCTGGAGGAAAACTGTTTTTT. Its protein product is CASSADFSGGKLFF.

The V and J genes are TRBV10-3 and TRBJ2-4; 9 bases map to TRBD1. The CDR3 contains 15 residues. The trim removed 2 bases at V and 8 bases at J, leaving 7 bases unmatched. Germline V gives CDR1 ENHRY, CDR2 SYGVKD. In nucleotides, the CDR3 is TGTGCCATCAGTGAGCCCTCGGACAGGGGATACATTCAGTACTTC. It encodes CAISEPSDRGYIQYF.

The chain has TRBV9 and TRBJ1-2; maybe TRBD1 (6 bases). The CDR3 is made up of 14 amino acids. V gave up 0 bases and J gave up 4 bases, with 10 bases separating them. Germline CDR1 is SGDLS and CDR2 is YYNGEE. The CDR3, as DNA: TGTGCCAGCAGCGTAGGGACAGTGTCCTATGGCTACACCTTC. Translating gives CASSVGTVSYGYTF.

This clone was recorded once. The chain couples TRBV7-6 to TRBJ1-1, with 7 positions matching TRBD1. V dropped 5 bases and J dropped 3; count of bases not matched to a gene: 6. The CDR3 contains 14 residues. CDR1 and CDR2 from the germline V gene are SGHVS and FNYEAQ. The CDR3 DNA follows: TGTGCCAGCAGCAGACAGGGAATAGACACTGAAGCTTTCTTT. Its protein is CASSRQGIDTEAFF.

This chain joins TRBV6-5 and TRBJ1-3; 7 nucleotides match TRBD1. The V gene end was trimmed by 0 bases and the J gene end by 3 bases; junction bases not matched to a gene: 5. The germline V gene encodes CDR1 MNHEY and CDR2 SVGAGI. This CDR3 has 16 amino acids. The CDR3 spells CASSYSQGVNGNTIYF. CDR3 nucleotide sequence: TGTGCCAGCAGTTACTCTCAGGGGGTGAATGGAAACACCATATATTTT.

The CDR3 region is CASSLGVGGNTEAFF. The CDR3 nucleotides are TGTGCCAGCAGCTTAGGTGTAGGGGGGAACACTGAAGCTTTCTTT. The V gene is TRBV7-9, the J gene TRBJ1-1, with a tentative D call TRBD1 (6 bases). This CDR3 has 15 residues. Germline loops: CDR1 SEHNR, CDR2 FQNEAQ (reference sequence). The V and J ends lost 1 base and 1 base respectively, with 10 bases between them.

This sequence joins TRBV3-1 (or the pseudogene TRBV3-2) and TRBJ2-3; a possible D gene is TRBD2 (6 bases). Germline CDR1 LGHDT, CDR2 YNNKEL (reference sequence). V shed 6 bases and J shed 2 bases, with 18 bases lying between them. This CDR3 comprises 16 residues. The CDR3: CASSRLGTKPTDTQYF. The CDR3 region has the DNA TGTGCCAGCAGTAGACTAGGGACCAAACCCACAGATACGCAGTATTTT.

The V call is TRBV9, the J call TRBJ2-5, with 10 positions matching TRBD1. This CDR3 has 14 residues. Losses at the gene ends were 3 bases for V and 5 bases for J; bases not matched to a gene: 4. Germline-derived CDR1 and CDR2 are SGDLS and YYNGEE. In nucleotides, the CDR3 is TGTGCCAGCAGCGCGGGACAGGGGTTTGAGACCCAGTACTTC. Protein: CASSAGQGFETQYF.

The chain is built from TRBV7-3 and TRBJ2-5; D remains ambiguous. This CDR3 has 14 amino acids. V shed 1 base and J shed 5 bases, with 11 bases lying between them. Looked up from germline, CDR1 is SGHTA and CDR2 is FQGTGA. The CDR3 is CASSLSPTGETQYF. Written as DNA, the CDR3 is TGTGCCAGCAGCTTAAGCCCCACCGGGGAGACCCAGTACTTC.

This chain joins TRBV14 and TRBJ1-4; possible D gene TRBD1, 5 bases. This CDR3 comprises 12 residues. Germline assignment: CDR1 SGHDN and CDR2 FVKESK. V was trimmed by 6 bases and J by 7 bases, leaving 9 bases between them. In DNA form, the CDR3 reads TGTGCCAGCAGAAAAGACAGTGAAAAACTGTTTTTT. This codes for CASRKDSEKLFF.

The sample holds one count of this clone. V gene TRBV30 combines with J gene TRBJ1-1; D gene uncertain. Trimming shortened V by 3 bases and J by 1 base, and 9 bases separated the two germline ends. Germline V gives CDR1 GTSNPN, CDR2 SVGIG (reference sequence). The CDR3 runs 13 residues. In DNA, the CDR3 is TGTGCCTGGAGGAAAGACTGGAACACTGAAGCTTTCTTT. It specifies CAWRKDWNTEAFF. The full variable domain, in which reference TRBV30 and TRBJ1-1 provide the parts outside the CDR3, is SQTIHQWPATLVQPVGSPLSLECTVEGTSNPNLYWYRQAAGRGLQLLFYSVGIGQISSEVPQNLSASRPQDRQFILSSKKLLLSDSGFYLCAWRKDWNTEAFFGQGTRLTVV.

The chain carries TRBV5-1 and TRBJ2-5; TRBD1 matches at 8 bases. CDR3 length: 16 residues. Germline V gene lookup returns CDR1 SGHRS and CDR2 YFSETQ. V gave up 1 base and J gave up 5 bases; unmatched junction bases: 10. The CDR3 spells CASSLPPTGAGETQYF. CDR3 sequence (DNA): TGCGCCAGCAGCTTGCCGCCGACAGGGGCTGGGGAGACCCAGTACTTC.

The chain recombines TRBV28 with TRBJ2-1; possibly TRBD2 for D (5 bases). The CDR3 extends over 13 amino acids. V lost 5 bases and J 6 bases, leaving 11 bases between the germline ends. Germline V gene data show CDR1 as MDHEN and CDR2 as SYDVKM. The CDR3 region has the DNA TGTGCCAGCAGTCCCTCTCGGGGCAATGAGCAGTTCTTC. Translated, it gives CASSPSRGNEQFF. The whole variable domain, remainder taken from reference TRBV28 and TRBJ2-1, is DVKVTQSSRYLVKRTGEKVFLECVQDMDHENMFWYRQDPGLGLRLIYFSYDVKMKEKGDIPEGYSVSREKKERFSLILESASTNQTSMYLCASSPSRGNEQFFGPGTRLTVL.

This clone was observed a handful of times. The gene calls are TRBV7-2 and TRBJ1-5; 11 bases are shared with TRBD1. CDR3 length equals 16 residues. Per germline, CDR1 SGHTA and CDR2 FQGNSA. After removal of 1 base from V and 4 bases from J, the junction contained 3 bases not matched to a gene. CDR3 in amino acids: CASSLVGTGGNQPQHF. CDR3 in DNA: TGTGCCAGCAGCTTAGTAGGGACAGGGGGGAATCAGCCCCAGCATTTT.

This chain uses TRBV7-8 with TRBJ2-5; 15 nucleotides match TRBD2. Germline V lookup: CDR1 SGHVS, CDR2 FQNEAQ. This CDR3 has 15 amino acids. J was trimmed by 5 bases and V by 5 bases; bases with no gene match: 3. CDR3 in amino acids: CASSAGLAGGETQYF. The DNA of the CDR3 is TGTGCCAGCAGCGCTGGACTAGCGGGGGGGGAGACCCAGTACTTC. Drawing the rest from reference TRBV7-8 and TRBJ2-5, the complete variable domain is GAGVSQSPRYKVAKRGQDVALRCDPISGHVSLFWYQQALGQGPEFLTYFQNEAQLDKSGLPSDRFFAERPEGSVSTLKIQRTQQEDSAVYLCASSAGLAGGETQYFGPGTRLLVL.

The rearrangement uses TRBV7-2 and TRBJ2-1, with 11 bases matching TRBD2. The V gene end was trimmed by 6 bases and the J gene end by 7 bases; junction bases not matched to a gene: 8. The CDR3 spans 15 residues. CDR1 and CDR2 (germline): SGHTA, FQGNSA. The CDR3 region is CASSLAGGRGNEQFF. The CDR3 bases are TGTGCCAGCAGTCTAGCGGGGGGCCGGGGGAATGAGCAGTTCTTC.

The rearrangement links TRBV10-3 to TRBJ2-2; no definite D call. The CDR3 has 13 residues. Trimming took 7 bases from V and 5 from J, leaving 11 bases between them. The germline V gene has CDR1 ENHRY and CDR2 SYGVKD. This CDR3 reads CAITHSLTGELFF. CDR3 sequence (DNA): TGTGCCATCACCCACTCGTTAACCGGGGAGCTGTTTTTT.

The rearrangement uses TRBV9 and TRBJ1-2; the D gene is possibly TRBD1 (5 bases). Germline CDR1 is SGDLS and CDR2 is YYNGEE. Trimming left V 2 bases short and J 1 base short, with 21 bases between. This CDR3 comprises 18 residues. CDR3 in DNA: TGTGCCAGCAGCGTTACCTGGGGCCCTCGACGTATTAACTATGGCTACACCTTC. It specifies CASSVTWGPRRINYGYTF.

The chain carries TRBV5-1 and TRBJ1-2, with 7 bases identical to TRBD1. CDR3 length: 14 residues. V was pared by 4 bases and J by 8 bases, with 11 bases of the junction left unmatched. CDR1 is SGHRS and CDR2 is YFSETQ in the germline V gene. Written as DNA, the CDR3 is TGCGCCAGCAGCCACAACCAGGGGGAGCAAGGCTACACCTTC. Its protein product is CASSHNQGEQGYTF.

The chain combines TRBV9 with TRBJ1-2, with 9 bases matching TRBD1. Unmatched junction bases numbered 12, after V lost 2 bases and J lost 4 bases. The CDR3 totals 17 residues. The germline V gene has CDR1 SGDLS and CDR2 YYNGEE. In DNA form, the CDR3 reads TGTGCCAGCAGCGTTGGGACAGGGAACGGAGTGGGCTATGGCTACACCTTC. This encodes CASSVGTGNGVGYGYTF.

This clone was detected a few times. The rearrangement uses TRBV5-1 and TRBJ1-4, with TRBD1 matching 7 bases. This CDR3 region has 15 residues. Germline values: CDR1 SGHRS, CDR2 YFSETQ. Losses at the gene ends were 2 bases for V and 8 bases for J; bases not matched to a gene: 9. CDR3 sequence reads: CASSFSGGLGEKLFF. For the CDR3, the DNA is TGCGCCAGCAGCTTTTCAGGGGGATTAGGGGAAAAACTGTTTTTT.

The V and J genes are TRBV29-1 and TRBJ2-1; the D gene is possibly TRBD1 (5 bases). The CDR3 runs 14 residues. Germline lookup yields CDR1 SQVTM and CDR2 ANQGSEA. Trimming shortened V by 1 base and J by 0 bases, and 7 bases separated the two germline ends. The CDR3 bases are TGCAGCGTTGAAGGCAGGGACTCCTACAATGAGCAGTTCTTC. Translating gives CSVEGRDSYNEQFF.

The chain employs TRBV6-5 and TRBJ1-6, with unresolved D. The germline V gene has CDR1 MNHEY and CDR2 SVGAGI. The CDR3 runs 15 residues. V lost 0 bases and J lost 7, with 10 bases in between. DNA for the CDR3: TGTGCCAGCAGTTACTCGAACCAGTTGAATTCACCCCTCCACTTT. Residues: CASSYSNQLNSPLHF.

This chain uses TRBV19 with TRBJ1-1; 7 bases fit TRBD1. The CDR3 loop spans 17 amino acids. In germline, CDR1 is LNHDA, CDR2 SQIVND (reference sequence). Unmatched junction bases numbered 18, after V lost 6 bases and J lost 5 bases. The CDR3 loop is CASSISPSRQGWTEAFF. CDR3 bases: TGTGCCAGTAGCATATCCCCATCCCGACAGGGATGGACTGAAGCTTTCTTT.

The rearrangement links TRBV3-1 (or the pseudogene TRBV3-2) to TRBJ2-7, with D perhaps TRBD2 (6 bases). The V end was cut by 3 bases, the J end by 3 bases, with 12 bases between. The CDR3 extends over 14 amino acids. Germline CDR1 is LGHDT and CDR2 is YNNKEL (reference sequence). In nucleotides, the CDR3 is TGTGCCAGCAGCCAGAATAGCGGAAACTACGAGCAGTACTTC. This codes for CASSQNSGNYEQYF.

The chain is built from TRBV5-4 and TRBJ2-7, with D tentatively TRBD1 (6 bases). From germline, CDR1 is SGHNT and CDR2 YYREEE (reference sequence). The CDR3 loop spans 16 amino acids. V was trimmed by 4 bases and J by 2 bases, leaving 19 bases between them. CDR3 region: CASSRDRDTATYEQYF. The CDR3 DNA sequence: TGTGCCAGCAGCCGAGACCGGGACACAGCTACCTACGAGCAGTACTTC.

The V call is TRBV7-9, the J call TRBJ2-2, with 9 bases aligning to TRBD2. The V and J ends lost 3 bases and 1 base, in that order; junction bases with no gene match: 0. There are 15 residues in the CDR3. Germline values: CDR1 SEHNR, CDR2 FQNEAQ (reference sequence). The CDR3 nucleotides read TGTGCCAGCAGCTTGACTAGCGGGAACACCGGGGAGCTGTTTTTT. Protein: CASSLTSGNTGELFF.

The chain links TRBV9 to TRBJ1-4; TRBD1 is a possible D gene (5 bases). Looked up from germline, CDR1 is SGDLS and CDR2 is YYNGEE. Trimming took off 1 base at V and 1 base at J, with 11 bases between the two ends. The CDR3 sequence is 16 residues long. The CDR3 DNA sequence: TGTGCCAGCAGCGTACTTTCAGGGCAAACTAATGAAAAACTGTTTTTT. This gives the protein CASSVLSGQTNEKLFF.

CDR3 loop: CASSELRSEGSTLGYTF. CDR3 DNA sequence: TGCGCCAGCAGTGAGCTCCGTAGTGAGGGATCGACCCTGGGCTACACCTTC. J is TRBJ1-2 and V is TRBV10-2; no reliable D call. V was clipped by 2 bases and J by 8 bases, with 24 bases between them. Germline-derived CDR1 and CDR2 are WSHSY and SAAADI. This CDR3 is built from 17 residues.